This TCR beta chain was retrieved from a study of technical replicates of blood from a few donors. CDR3 length: 14 amino acids. Trimming left V 2 bases short and J 3 bases short, with 10 bases between. The V gene's germline CDR1 is LNHDA and CDR2 SQIVND (reference sequence). Data came from immunoSEQ multiplex PCR; TCRdb stores just in-frame clones and leaves some out. Of some 87,000 clones listed, over 90% are singletons. This clone was counted a few times. The chain is built from TRBV19 and TRBJ1-1, with D hard to call. Source material: T cells isolated from PBMCs. The TCR originated in a human donor in good health. CDR3 residues: CASSITGLYTEAFF. As DNA, the CDR3 is TGTGCCAGTAGTATAACGGGGTTATACACTGAAGCTTTCTTT.